This T cell receptor beta chain was profiled in a study of cytomegalovirus exposure and HLA in healthy donors. Study-level points and caveats: High sensitivity and specificity were reportedly achieved when the classifier diagnosed cytomegalovirus status. Across HLA loci, a later analysis found differing TCR association rates, with DRB1 most and HLA-C fewest. Sequences of the TCR beta chain were said to predict the HLA-A and HLA-B alleles of most subjects accurately. It was only CMV serostatus that was available as immune exposure information.

Comment on this clone: Its antigen is as yet unknown.

The CDR3 has 15 amino acids. Per germline, CDR1 MNHNS and CDR2 SASEGT. The trim removed 6 bases at V and 2 bases at J, leaving 9 bases unmatched. 60 Vbeta and 13 Jbeta primers were used in PCR. This table comes from immunoSEQ multiplex PCR, and its TCRdb copy is limited to in-frame clones, with some not included. The sample carries 130,000 to 150,000 clones, around 80% recorded once. The sequenced sample consisted of PBMCs. The TCR originated in a man aged 25 to 40 in good health and CMV-seronegative. The chain has TRBV6-1 and TRBJ2-7; 8 nucleotides match TRBD1. CDR3 bases: TGTGCCAGCAGGCCCTCAGGACAGGGCGCCTACGAGCAGTACTTC. This gives the protein CASRPSGQGAYEQYF.